The present T cell receptor beta chain was sequenced within a study of cytomegalovirus exposure and HLA in healthy donors. The V end was cut by 5 bases, the J end by 3 bases, with 14 bases between. Germline CDR1 is MNHEY and CDR2 is SMNVEV (reference sequence). This CDR3 region has 15 residues. 60 Vbeta and 13 Jbeta primers were used in PCR. This table comes from immunoSEQ multiplex PCR, and its TCRdb copy is limited to in-frame clones, with some not included. The sample carries about 81,000 clones, 77% recorded once. Source material: PBMCs. The source of this sequence is a middle-aged man in good health and CMV-seropositive. The rearrangement uses TRBV27 and TRBJ2-1; D is ambiguous. The CDR3 DNA follows: TGTGCCAGCAGTGAGCGCGGCGCGGTCTACAATGAGCAGTTCTTC. It is translated as CASSERGAVYNEQFF.